Following are 4 T cell receptor beta chains from one sample sequenced in a study of T-cell memory formation after mild COVID-19. A single record per CDR3 protein comes from TCRdb applying MiXCR to the 5' RACE reads. The sample shows hundreds of thousands of distinct CDR3 sequences, roughly 22% of them seen only once. Sequencing was performed on PBMCs or a T cell subset sorted from them (not recorded which). These TCRs come from an adult woman who had mild COVID-19 (a few samples of this study predate the infection). Cell type and time point are not known.

The table lists this clonotype with a few counts. The chain combines TRBV11-3 with TRBJ2-1; TRBD1 aligns across 7 bases. The CDR3 sequence is 16 residues long. The V segment lost 0 bases and the J segment 5 bases; nucleotides outside the gene matches: 7. Germline V gives CDR1 SGHNT, CDR2 YENEEA. DNA of the CDR3: TGTGCCAGCAGCTTAGAGGCAGGGGGTGAGGACAATGAGCAGTTCTTC. This encodes CASSLEAGGEDNEQFF.

This clonotype was counted at least ten times. V gene TRBV5-1 combines with J gene TRBJ2-1, with a possible D match to TRBD2 (5 bases). This CDR3 has 18 residues. V was trimmed by 2 bases and J by 3 bases, leaving 21 bases between them. CDR1 is SGHRS and CDR2 is YFSETQ in the germline V gene. The CDR3 nucleotides read TGCGCCAGCAGCTTCTGGGCCCAGGAGGAAGGAAGCTACAATGAGCAGTTCTTC. Its protein is CASSFWAQEEGSYNEQFF. The variable domain in full, completed from reference TRBV5-1 and TRBJ2-1, reads KAGVTQTPRYLIKTRGQQVTLSCSPISGHRSVSWYQQTPGQGLQFLFEYFSETQRNKGNFPGRFSGRQFSNSRSEMNVSTLELGDSALYLCASSFWAQEEGSYNEQFFGPGTRLTVL.

V is TRBV12-3 or TRBV12-4 and J is TRBJ1-5; D ambiguous. This CDR3 has 13 residues. V shed 6 bases and J shed 0 bases, with 6 bases lying between them. The CDR3 DNA is TGTGCCAGCAGGCGAAATAGCAATCAGCCCCAGCATTTT. Residues: CASRRNSNQPQHF.

This clonotype came up a few times. J is TRBJ2-1 and V is TRBV12-3 or TRBV12-4; 10 bases line up with TRBD2. CDR3 length equals 14 residues. The V gene end was trimmed by 9 bases and the J gene end by 6 bases; junction bases not matched to a gene: 8. CDR3 sequence reads: CASASSGSGNEQFF. Here the CDR3 DNA reads TGTGCCAGTGCATCTAGCGGGAGTGGCAATGAGCAGTTCTTC.